This T cell receptor beta chain derives from a study of control samples from healthy donors and cancer patients. Profiled with immunoSEQ multiplex PCR; TCRdb holds only in-frame clones, not every one. Among more than 30,000 clones, 80% to 90% were seen once, and the ten largest hold 20% to 25%. This clonotype originated in a woman in her sixties or seventies with lung cancer. Sequencing used PBMCs.

CDR3: CASSLASIGQGTNTIYF. The CDR3 bases are TGTGCCAGCAGCTTAGCCTCAATCGGACAGGGCACGAACACCATATATTTT. This sequence joins TRBV7-6 and TRBJ1-3; TRBD1 matches at 8 bases. The length of the CDR3 is 17 residues. Germline CDR1 SGHVS, CDR2 FNYEAQ. Trimming removed 0 bases from V and 7 bases from J; junction bases left unmatched: 11.